The 21 T cell receptor beta chains reported below all come from one sample, sequenced in a study of CD4+ T cells in melanoma. The data were produced by immunoSEQ multiplex PCR, yet TCRdb's version contains in-frame clones alone and is incomplete. Among over 130,000 clones, around 90% were seen once, and the ten largest hold 1.5% to 1.9%. The receptors shown here come from a human donor with melanoma.

This clone was observed a few times. The chain uses TRBV9 and TRBJ2-2, with 8 bases matching TRBD1. Germline V gives CDR1 SGDLS, CDR2 YYNGEE. This CDR3 contains 14 residues. Trimming removed 4 bases from V and 5 bases from J; junction bases left unmatched: 4. The CDR3 is CASSPRTGTGELFF. CDR3 nucleotides: TGTGCCAGCAGCCCCCGGACAGGGACCGGGGAGCTGTTTTTT.

This chain joins TRBV5-6 and TRBJ2-1; TRBD2 agrees at 11 bases. This CDR3 has 16 residues. J lost 7 bases, V lost 0 bases, and 6 bases had no gene match. Germline V lookup: CDR1 SGHDT, CDR2 YYEEEE. The CDR3 nucleotides read TGTGCCAGCAGCTTGGACAGACTAGCGGGAATTAATGAGCAGTTCTTC. It translates to CASSLDRLAGINEQFF.

This CDR3 is CASSDTSPGGNTIYF. CDR3 nucleotide sequence: TGTGCCAGCAGTGACACATCACCGGGGGGAAACACCATATATTTT. The chain uses TRBV6-6 and TRBJ1-3, with D unclear. From germline, CDR1 is MNHNY and CDR2 SVGAGI (reference sequence). The CDR3 length is 15 residues. V was cut by 5 bases and J by 4 bases, with 15 bases left in between.

The J gene is TRBJ2-3, the V gene TRBV18, with 8 bases identical to TRBD2. This CDR3 spans 14 amino acids. The V and J ends lost 3 bases and 2 bases, in that order; junction bases with no gene match: 1. CDR1 and CDR2 (germline): KGHSH, LQKENI. Here the CDR3 DNA reads TGTGCCAGCTCACCCGGGGGGGCCACAGATACGCAGTATTTT. Translating gives CASSPGGATDTQYF. The full variable domain, completed using reference TRBV18 and TRBJ2-3, is NAGVMQNPRHLVRRRGQEARLRCSPMKGHSHVYWYRQLPEEGLKFMVYLQKENIIDESGMPKERFSAEFPKEGPSILRIQQVVRGDSAAYFCASSPGGATDTQYFGPGTRLTVL.

V is TRBV7-2 and J is TRBJ1-2, with TRBD1 as a possible D gene (5 bases). Trimming took 3 bases from V and 5 from J, leaving 13 bases between them. CDR1 is SGHTA and CDR2 is FQGNSA in the germline V gene. This CDR3 region has 14 residues. This chain's CDR3 is CASSFMGEAYGYTF. CDR3 nucleotide sequence: TGTGCCAGCAGCTTCATGGGGGAAGCTTATGGCTACACCTTC.

The J gene is TRBJ2-5, the V gene TRBV2; 7 nucleotides agree with TRBD1. Germline trimming cut 3 bases from V and 2 bases from J; bases unmatched to any gene: 6. The CDR3 is made up of 15 amino acids. Per the germline V gene, CDR1 is SNHLY and CDR2 is FYNNEI. The CDR3 here is CASSDSRGTQETQYF. The CDR3, as DNA: TGTGCCAGCAGTGATTCCAGGGGGACACAAGAGACCCAGTACTTC.

The chain uses TRBV5-6 and TRBJ2-1, with no clear D. Trimming left V 1 base short and J 8 bases short, with 7 bases between. The CDR3 sequence is 12 residues long. Per germline, CDR1 SGHDT and CDR2 YYEEEE. For the CDR3, the DNA is TGTGCCAGCAGCTTGAGGTCCCATGAGCAGTTCTTC. It codes for CASSLRSHEQFF.

This clone appeared once. The J gene is TRBJ2-1, the V gene TRBV6-6; the D gene is possibly TRBD2 (6 bases). Germline assignment: CDR1 MNHNY and CDR2 SVGAGI (reference sequence). The V end lost 7 bases, the J end lost 10 bases, and 11 bases lay between the germline ends. The CDR3 length is 11 residues. As DNA, the CDR3 is TGTGCCAGCACTCACGCGGGGGAGCAGTTCTTC. This translates into CASTHAGEQFF.

The chain links TRBV2 to TRBJ2-3, with TRBD2 matching over 12 bases. Germline CDR1 reads SNHLY; CDR2 reads FYNNEI. With 1 base clipped from V and 6 bases from J, the junction kept 8 bases outside the gene matches. The CDR3 has 17 amino acids. The CDR3 sequence is CASSEDAPSGGADTQYF. In DNA form, the CDR3 reads TGTGCCAGCAGTGAAGACGCCCCTAGCGGGGGGGCTGATACGCAGTATTTT.

The chain employs TRBV6-5 and TRBJ1-5; a weak D match, TRBD1 (6 bases). The germline V and J ends were trimmed by 2 bases and 6 bases, with 14 bases remaining between them. Germline V gene sequence: CDR1 MNHEY, CDR2 SVGAGI. This CDR3 is 15 amino acids long. The CDR3 sequence: CASSYGQGPGQPQHF. The CDR3 DNA sequence: TGTGCCAGCAGTTACGGGCAGGGGCCAGGTCAGCCCCAGCATTTT.

This clone has just one count. This sequence joins TRBV5-1 and TRBJ1-4; maybe TRBD1 (5 bases). V lost 4 bases, J lost 0 bases, and 13 bases lay in between. Germline CDR1 is SGHRS and CDR2 is YFSETQ. The CDR3 spans 16 residues. CDR3 protein: CASSMGTVATNEKLFF. Here the CDR3 DNA reads TGCGCCAGCAGCATGGGGACGGTAGCAACTAATGAAAAACTGTTTTTT.

The V gene is TRBV7-8, the J gene TRBJ2-2, with 8 bases aligning to TRBD2. This CDR3 region has 17 residues. The trim removed 5 bases at V and 4 bases at J, leaving 12 bases unmatched. Germline CDR1 reads SGHVS; CDR2 reads FQNEAQ. This CDR3 reads CASSLGGAGGSTGELFF. The CDR3 DNA follows: TGTGCCAGCAGCCTAGGTGGGGCGGGGGGCAGCACCGGGGAGCTGTTTTTT.

The gene calls are TRBV6-1 and TRBJ1-2, with D unclear. Trimming left V 5 bases short and J 4 bases short, with 11 bases between. CDR3 size: 13 residues. CDR1 and CDR2 (germline): MNHNS, SASEGT. CDR3 in amino acids: CASSTGLSYGYTF. In DNA, the CDR3 is TGTGCCAGCAGTACCGGACTGAGCTATGGCTACACCTTC.

This clone was detected only once. V gene TRBV7-8 combines with J gene TRBJ1-2, with TRBD1 identical over 7 bases. Germline V CDR1 and CDR2: SGHVS, FQNEAQ. The length of the CDR3 is 13 residues. The V gene end was trimmed by 5 bases and the J gene end by 5 bases; junction bases not matched to a gene: 5. CDR3 loop: CASSPDREYGYTF. The DNA for the CDR3 is TGTGCCAGCAGCCCAGACAGGGAATATGGCTACACCTTC.

The J gene is TRBJ1-1, the V gene TRBV19; D is perhaps TRBD1 (5 bases). The CDR3 loop spans 20 amino acids. V was pared by 4 bases and J by 1 base, with 28 bases between. Germline-derived CDR1 and CDR2 are LNHDA and SQIVND (reference sequence). CDR3 bases: TGTGCCAGTAGTAGACAGACCTCAGCAGGTGGGGAAAAAAGGAACACTGAAGCTTTCTTT. Its protein is CASSRQTSAGGEKRNTEAFF. Looking up the rest from reference TRBV19 and TRBJ1-1 gives the full variable domain: DGGITQSPKYLFRKEGQNVTLSCEQNLNHDAMYWYRQDPGQGLRLIYYSQIVNDFQKGDIAEGYSVSREKKESFPLTVTSAQKNPTAFYLCASSRQTSAGGEKRNTEAFFGQGTRLTVV.

The chain carries TRBV19 and TRBJ1-2; D is perhaps TRBD1 (5 bases). The germline V gene encodes CDR1 LNHDA and CDR2 SQIVND (reference sequence). The V end lost 10 bases, the J end lost 8 bases, and 20 bases lay between the germline ends. This CDR3 region has 13 residues. As DNA, the CDR3 is TGTGCCACCCGACAGCAGATCTTGGGGGGCTACACCTTC. Its translation: CATRQQILGGYTF.

The V and J genes are TRBV20-1 and TRBJ1-1; D call uncertain. The CDR3 is made up of 11 amino acids. V shed 6 bases and J shed 5 bases, with 10 bases lying between them. Germline V CDR1 and CDR2: DFQATT, SNEGSKA (reference sequence). CDR3 DNA sequence: TGCAGTGCGGGCAGCCATACTGAAGCTTTCTTT. Residues: CSAGSHTEAFF.

This clone was detected once. This chain links TRBV6-5 with TRBJ1-2, with a tentative D call TRBD1 (5 bases). Germline lookup yields CDR1 MNHEY and CDR2 SVGAGI. CDR3 size: 14 residues. V lost 10 bases, J lost 5 bases, and 20 bases lay in between. The chain's CDR3 is CANRSRDGVYGYTF. The CDR3 region has the DNA TGTGCCAACAGGAGCCGGGACGGTGTGTATGGCTACACCTTC.

This clone was detected a few times. The rearrangement links TRBV29-1 to TRBJ2-1; TRBD1 matches 10 bases. The CDR3 totals 17 residues. The germline CDR1 and CDR2 sequences are SQVTM and ANQGSEA. J was trimmed by 2 bases and V by 4 bases; bases with no gene match: 11. CDR3: CSVAGTGVQKAYNEQFF. CDR3 bases: TGCAGCGTTGCTGGGACAGGGGTCCAGAAGGCCTACAATGAGCAGTTCTTC.

The chain carries TRBV4-1 and TRBJ2-3; 7 bases fit TRBD1. In germline, CDR1 is MGHRA, CDR2 YSYEKL. This CDR3 region has 16 residues. V shed 4 bases, J shed 4 bases, and the junction held 11 bases outside the gene matches. The CDR3 DNA reads as TGCGCCAGCAGCCTCAAGGGGGCAGTCTCCGCAGATACGCAGTATTTT. It specifies CASSLKGAVSADTQYF.

CDR3 coding DNA: TGTGCCAGCAGCCCCACGGTTTCCAGGGATTACAATGAGCAGTTCTTC. It encodes CASSPTVSRDYNEQFF. V gene TRBV5-4 combines with J gene TRBJ2-1; D may be TRBD1 (5 bases). Germline CDR1 and CDR2: SGHNT and YYREEE (reference sequence). V dropped 4 bases and J dropped 4 bases, with 18 bases sitting between them. The length of the CDR3 is 16 residues.